This TCR beta chain derives from a study of regulatory dendritic cells for organ transplantation. Study outcomes and limitations: Memory CD8+ clonal expansion seemed more limited with regulatory than mature dendritic cells. Memory T cells were less diverse than naive, with memory CD8+ most oligoclonal.

This CDR3 is built from 14 residues. Trimming took 5 bases from V and 4 from J, leaving 13 bases between them. Germline values: CDR1 SGHNT, CDR2 YENEEA. Assay used: immunoSEQ multiplex PCR; TCRdb lists only in-frame clones, some missing. The sample includes some 28,000 clones, 80% to 85% of them seen just once. Naive CD45RA+ and memory CD45RO+ CD4+ or CD8+ T cells were FACS-sorted. Notes on this clone: What it binds is unknown.

The rearrangement uses TRBV11-3 and TRBJ2-3, with D hard to call. This receptor was taken from a human donor in good health. The material sequenced was naive CD4+ T cells from blood. As to subset: CD45RA+ naive T cells. Written as DNA, the CDR3 is TGTGCCAGCAGCGCTACGTCTTCCGCAGATACGCAGTATTTT. It codes for CASSATSSADTQYF.